This TCR beta chain was retrieved from a study of control samples from healthy donors and cancer patients. V shed 6 bases and J shed 8 bases, with 14 bases lying between them. This CDR3 spans 14 amino acids. Germline CDR1 is MNHEY and CDR2 is SVGAGI. Sequencing was performed with immunoSEQ multiplex PCR; in TCRdb, only in-frame clones are kept and a portion is missing. The table includes over 50,000 clones, roughly 95% detected once. The chain couples TRBV6-5 to TRBJ1-6; no definite D call. Material for sequencing was blood. The TCR was taken from a woman aged 18-30 years in good health. The CDR3 protein is CASSPFGEYSPLHF. The CDR3 DNA is TGTGCCAGCAGCCCCTTTGGAGAATATTCACCCCTCCACTTT.